These 16 T cell receptor beta chains were sequenced from one sample in a study of blood T cell repertoires in COVID-19. The method was immunoSEQ multiplex PCR; TCRdb's version includes in-frame clones alone and lacks a portion of them. The table shows roughly 140,000 clones, with around 78% occurring only once. Specimen: peripheral blood. The origin of the receptors is an older woman with acute or convalescent COVID-19.

This clone appeared a few times. This chain joins TRBV19 and TRBJ1-4, with 7 bases identical to TRBD1. There are 13 residues in the CDR3. J was trimmed by 15 bases and V by 3 bases; bases with no gene match: 10. Per germline, CDR1 LNHDA and CDR2 SQIVND (reference sequence). DNA of the CDR3: TGTGCCAGTAGTATCAATGCAGGGGGGACAGTGTTTTTT. Its protein product is CASSINAGGTVFF.

The V call is TRBV5-1, the J call TRBJ2-5; D is perhaps TRBD2 (6 bases). Per the germline V gene, CDR1 is SGHRS and CDR2 is YFSETQ. This CDR3 region has 16 residues. Trimming shortened V by 0 bases and J by 4 bases, and 16 bases separated the two germline ends. The CDR3 here is CASSLVAGRIIETQYF. The CDR3 region has the DNA TGCGCCAGCAGCTTGGTAGCCGGGAGAATTATAGAGACCCAGTACTTC.

The chain has TRBV5-6 and TRBJ2-1, with 8 bases identical to TRBD2. Per the germline V gene, CDR1 is SGHDT and CDR2 is YYEEEE. Losses at the gene ends were 4 bases for V and 13 bases for J; bases not matched to a gene: 7. CDR3 length equals 12 residues. The CDR3 DNA follows: TGTGCCAGCAGCCAAAATAGCGGGGCCCAGTTCTTC. Its translation is CASSQNSGAQFF.

The chain couples TRBV5-1 to TRBJ2-7; 7 positions agree with TRBD1. This CDR3 has 14 residues. The ends lost 4 bases at V and 5 bases at J; junction bases unmatched: 9. Germline assignment: CDR1 SGHRS and CDR2 YFSETQ. Written as DNA, the CDR3 is TGCGCCAGCAGCCCACAAGGACAGGACAACGAGCAGTACTTC. It is translated as CASSPQGQDNEQYF. Using reference TRBV5-1 and TRBJ2-7 for the parts outside the CDR3, the full variable domain is KAGVTQTPRYLIKTRGQQVTLSCSPISGHRSVSWYQQTPGQGLQFLFEYFSETQRNKGNFPGRFSGRQFSNSRSEMNVSTLELGDSALYLCASSPQGQDNEQYFGPGTRLTVT.

The V and J genes are TRBV5-8 and TRBJ1-3, with 7 positions matching TRBD1. The length of the CDR3 is 16 residues. Per germline, CDR1 SGHTS and CDR2 YDEGEE. With V trimmed by 4 bases and J by 2 bases, 9 bases remained unmatched. This CDR3 is CASSGHRGAAGNTIYF. Written as DNA, the CDR3 is TGTGCCAGCAGCGGTCACAGGGGTGCGGCTGGAAACACCATATATTTT. The variable domain in full, with the rest retrieved from reference TRBV5-8 and TRBJ1-3, is EAGVTQSPTHLIKTRGQQATLRCSPISGHTSVYWYQQALGLGLQFLLWYDEGEERNRGNFPPRFSGRQFPNYSSELNVNALELEDSALYLCASSGHRGAAGNTIYFGEGSWLTVV.

The V and J genes are TRBV28 and TRBJ2-7; a weak D match, TRBD2 (5 bases). From germline, CDR1 is MDHEN and CDR2 SYDVKM. This CDR3 contains 13 residues. V shed 5 bases and J shed 6 bases, with 14 bases lying between them. CDR3 nucleotides: TGTGCCAGCAGTCTAACTCTCGGGGTCGAGCAGTACTTC. It specifies CASSLTLGVEQYF. Based on the CDR3 plus reference TRBV28 and TRBJ2-7, the full variable domain is DVKVTQSSRYLVKRTGEKVFLECVQDMDHENMFWYRQDPGLGLRLIYFSYDVKMKEKGDIPEGYSVSREKKERFSLILESASTNQTSMYLCASSLTLGVEQYFGPGTRLTVT.

This sequence joins TRBV7-9 and TRBJ2-7; TRBD1 might be the D (6 bases). V dropped 4 bases and J dropped 0 bases, with 22 bases sitting between them. The CDR3 runs 18 residues. Looked up from germline, CDR1 is SEHNR and CDR2 is FQNEAQ (reference sequence). This chain's CDR3 is CASSSGTRTPKSSYEQYF. The DNA for the CDR3 is TGTGCCAGCAGCTCCGGGACACGTACCCCTAAGAGCTCCTACGAGCAGTACTTC.

The rearrangement uses TRBV10-3 and TRBJ2-7; TRBD2 matches 10 bases. CDR3 length: 15 amino acids. The junction had 5 bases not matched to a gene; V was cut back by 4 bases and J by 2 bases. Germline CDR1 is ENHRY and CDR2 is SYGVKD. The CDR3 reads CAISGFLAGAYEQYF. The CDR3 DNA reads as TGTGCCATCAGTGGGTTTCTAGCGGGGGCCTACGAGCAGTACTTC.

This rearrangement joins TRBV5-1 to TRBJ1-2, with 8 positions matching TRBD1. Germline assignment: CDR1 SGHRS and CDR2 YFSETQ. The CDR3 is 14 amino acids. J gave up 2 bases and V 2 bases, and 2 bases lay outside the gene matches. The DNA for the CDR3 is TGCGCCAGCAGCTTAACAGGGGGGAACTATGGCTACACCTTC. Translated: CASSLTGGNYGYTF.

The gene calls are TRBV11-2 and TRBJ2-2; TRBD2 agrees at 9 bases. This CDR3 contains 17 residues. Germline-derived CDR1 and CDR2 are SGHAT and FQNNGV. The ends lost 3 bases at V and 4 bases at J; junction bases unmatched: 9. The DNA for the CDR3 is TGTGCCAGCAGCTTGGTCGGGGTAGCGGGGGTCACCGGGGAGCTGTTTTTT. It specifies CASSLVGVAGVTGELFF. Combining the CDR3 with reference TRBV11-2 and TRBJ2-2 gives the whole variable domain EAGVAQSPRYKIIEKRQSVAFWCNPISGHATLYWYQQILGQGPKLLIQFQNNGVVDDSQLPKDRFSAERLKGVDSTLKIQPAKLEDSAVYLCASSLVGVAGVTGELFFGEGSRLTVL.

This chain links TRBV21-1 with TRBJ2-7; the table names TRBD2, a call not compared with the DNA. TRBV21-1 is classified as a pseudogene. The CDR3 contains 12 residues. The CDR3 protein is CASSLRGEEQYF. CDR3 DNA sequence: TGTGCCAGCAGCCTCCGGGGTGAAGAGCAGTACTTC.

This chain connects TRBV30 to TRBJ2-7; 10 positions agree with TRBD2. There are 15 residues in the CDR3. The V and J ends lost 3 bases and 3 bases, in that order; junction bases with no gene match: 8. Germline V lookup: CDR1 GTSNPN, CDR2 SVGIG (reference sequence). CDR3 nucleotide sequence: TGTGCCTGGAGGTCGCGACTAGCGGGCCACTACGAGCAGTACTTC. This gives the protein CAWRSRLAGHYEQYF.

The chain has TRBV6-5 and TRBJ2-7; possible D gene TRBD2, 5 bases. In germline, CDR1 is MNHEY, CDR2 SVGAGI. This CDR3 is built from 13 residues. Trimming removed 10 bases at V and 4 bases at J, with 17 bases between. DNA for the CDR3: TGTGCCACAACGCCGGGAAATCCTTACGAGCAGTACTTC. Its translation is CATTPGNPYEQYF.

The CDR3 DNA reads as TGTGCCAGCAGTTATAGATCCGGGACAGGGTGGGACATTCAGTACTTC. Its translation: CASSYRSGTGWDIQYF. This rearrangement joins TRBV6-5 to TRBJ2-4; 9 bases match TRBD1. The CDR3 is made up of 16 amino acids. After removal of 3 bases from V and 8 bases from J, the junction contained 11 bases not matched to a gene. The V gene's germline CDR1 is MNHEY and CDR2 SVGAGI.

The chain uses TRBV24-1 and TRBJ2-1, with 14 bases lining up with TRBD2. CDR3 length equals 19 residues. Per germline, CDR1 KGHDR and CDR2 SFDVKD. Trimming at V came to 4 bases and at J to 6 bases, leaving 13 bases not matched to a gene. The CDR3 region is CATSEKKSGLAGVGNEQFF. The CDR3 coding sequence is TGTGCCACCAGTGAAAAGAAATCGGGACTAGCGGGAGTGGGCAATGAGCAGTTCTTC.

This sequence joins TRBV11-2 and TRBJ2-2, with no clear D. Looked up from germline, CDR1 is SGHAT and CDR2 is FQNNGV. The ends were cut back, 0 bases at V and 7 bases at J, with 3 bases in the middle. There are 12 residues in the CDR3. The CDR3 DNA reads as TGTGCCAGCAGCTTAGATCACGGGGAGCTGTTTTTT. This codes for CASSLDHGELFF.